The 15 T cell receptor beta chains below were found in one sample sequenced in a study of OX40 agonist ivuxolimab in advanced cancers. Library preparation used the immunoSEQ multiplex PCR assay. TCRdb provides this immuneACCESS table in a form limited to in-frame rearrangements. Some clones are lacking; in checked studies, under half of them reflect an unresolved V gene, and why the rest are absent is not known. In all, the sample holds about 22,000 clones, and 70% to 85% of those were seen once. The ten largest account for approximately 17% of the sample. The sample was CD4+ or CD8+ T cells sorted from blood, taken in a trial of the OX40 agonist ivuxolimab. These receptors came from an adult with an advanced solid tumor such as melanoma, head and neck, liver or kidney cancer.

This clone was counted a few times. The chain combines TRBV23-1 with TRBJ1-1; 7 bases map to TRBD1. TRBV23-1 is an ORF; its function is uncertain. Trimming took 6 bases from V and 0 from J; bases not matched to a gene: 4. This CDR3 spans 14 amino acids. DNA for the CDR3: TGCGCCAGCAGACCGGGACAGTTGAACACTGAAGCTTTCTTT. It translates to CASRPGQLNTEAFF.

CDR3 sequence: CASSGVYEQYF. The CDR3 region has the DNA TGTGCCAGCAGTGGAGTCTACGAGCAGTACTTC. The V gene is TRBV5-6, the J gene TRBJ2-7; D gene unclear. V was trimmed by 5 bases and J by 3 bases, leaving 6 bases between them. Germline V gives CDR1 SGHDT, CDR2 YYEEEE. There are 11 residues in the CDR3.

CDR3 residues: CASSLPDRAISYEQYF. The CDR3 DNA follows: TGTGCCAGCAGCTTACCGGACAGGGCGATCTCCTACGAGCAGTACTTC. The V and J genes are TRBV7-8 and TRBJ2-7, with 8 positions matching TRBD1. After removal of 2 bases from V and 0 bases from J, the junction contained 6 bases not matched to a gene. CDR3 length: 16 residues. Germline-derived CDR1 and CDR2 are SGHVS and FQNEAQ.

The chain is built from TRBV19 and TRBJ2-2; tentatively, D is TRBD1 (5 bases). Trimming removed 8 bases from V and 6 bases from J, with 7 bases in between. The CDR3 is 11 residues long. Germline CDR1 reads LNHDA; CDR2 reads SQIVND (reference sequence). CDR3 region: CASQGAGELFF. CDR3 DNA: TGTGCCAGTCAGGGTGCCGGGGAGCTGTTTTTT.

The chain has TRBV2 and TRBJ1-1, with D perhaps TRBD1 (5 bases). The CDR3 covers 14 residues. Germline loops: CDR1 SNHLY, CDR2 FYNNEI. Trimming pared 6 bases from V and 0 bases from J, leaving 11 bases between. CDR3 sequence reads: CASSPDTLNTEAFF. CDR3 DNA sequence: TGTGCCAGCAGCCCGGACACTTTGAACACTGAAGCTTTCTTT.

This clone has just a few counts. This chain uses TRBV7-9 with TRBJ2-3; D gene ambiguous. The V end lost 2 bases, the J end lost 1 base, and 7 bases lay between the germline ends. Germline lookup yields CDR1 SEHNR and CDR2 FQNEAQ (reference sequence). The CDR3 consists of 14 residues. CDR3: CASSLSTGTDTQYF. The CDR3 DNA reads TGTGCCAGCAGCTTATCGACGGGCACAGATACGCAGTATTTT.

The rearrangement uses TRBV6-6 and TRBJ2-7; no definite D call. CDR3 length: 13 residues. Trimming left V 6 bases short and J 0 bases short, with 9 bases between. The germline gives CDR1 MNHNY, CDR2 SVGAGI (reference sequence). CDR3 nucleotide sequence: TGTGCCAGCAGGGGTTCCAGCTCCTACGAGCAGTACTTC. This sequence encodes CASRGSSSYEQYF.

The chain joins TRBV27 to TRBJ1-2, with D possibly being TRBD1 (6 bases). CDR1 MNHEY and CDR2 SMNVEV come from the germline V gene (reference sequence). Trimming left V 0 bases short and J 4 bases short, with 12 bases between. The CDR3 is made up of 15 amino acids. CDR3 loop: CASSLSLDRLYGYTF. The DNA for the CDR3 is TGTGCCAGCAGTTTATCCCTAGACAGGCTCTATGGCTACACCTTC.

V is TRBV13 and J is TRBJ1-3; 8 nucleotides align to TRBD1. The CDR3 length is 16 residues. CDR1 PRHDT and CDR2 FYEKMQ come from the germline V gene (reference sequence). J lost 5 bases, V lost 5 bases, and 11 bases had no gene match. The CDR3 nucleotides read TGTGCCAGCAGCAATTATCAGGGGGCAATGAGAAACACCATATATTTT. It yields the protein CASSNYQGAMRNTIYF.

The CDR3 here is CASSSAEGGIEAGELFF. The CDR3 DNA sequence: TGTGCCAGCAGCTCCGCGGAGGGGGGTATCGAGGCCGGGGAGCTGTTTTTT. The V and J genes are TRBV9 and TRBJ2-2, with D perhaps being TRBD1 or TRBD2 (6 bases each). V lost 4 bases to trimming and J lost 6 bases, with 22 bases between them. Germline loops: CDR1 SGDLS, CDR2 YYNGEE. The CDR3 length is 17 residues.

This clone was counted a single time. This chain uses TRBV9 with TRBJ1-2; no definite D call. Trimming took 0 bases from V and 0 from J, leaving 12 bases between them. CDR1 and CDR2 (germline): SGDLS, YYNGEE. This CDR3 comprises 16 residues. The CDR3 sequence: CASSVASTFSNYGYTF. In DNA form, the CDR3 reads TGTGCCAGCAGCGTAGCCTCGACATTTTCTAACTATGGCTACACCTTC.

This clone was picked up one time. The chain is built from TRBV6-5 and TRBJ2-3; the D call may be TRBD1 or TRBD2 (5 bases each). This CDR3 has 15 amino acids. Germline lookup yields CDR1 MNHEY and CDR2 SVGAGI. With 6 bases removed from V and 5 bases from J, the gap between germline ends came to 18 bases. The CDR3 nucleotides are TGTGCCAGCAGGGGGGTTGTGAGGGGAAAAGATACGCAGTATTTT. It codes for CASRGVVRGKDTQYF.

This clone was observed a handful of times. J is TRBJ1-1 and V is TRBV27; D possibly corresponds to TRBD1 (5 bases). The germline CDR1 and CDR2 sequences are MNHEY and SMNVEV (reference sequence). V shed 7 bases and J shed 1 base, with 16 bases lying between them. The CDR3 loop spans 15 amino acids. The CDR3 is CASNPLGGGNTEAFF. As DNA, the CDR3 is TGTGCCAGCAATCCCCTTGGTGGGGGGAACACTGAAGCTTTCTTT.

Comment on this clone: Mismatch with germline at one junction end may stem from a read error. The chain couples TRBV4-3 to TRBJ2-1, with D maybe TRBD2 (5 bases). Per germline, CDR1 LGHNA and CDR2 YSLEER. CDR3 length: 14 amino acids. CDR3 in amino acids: CASRQELGVHEQFF. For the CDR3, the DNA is TGCGCCAGCAGACAAGAACTAGGTGTCCATGAGCAGTTCTTC.

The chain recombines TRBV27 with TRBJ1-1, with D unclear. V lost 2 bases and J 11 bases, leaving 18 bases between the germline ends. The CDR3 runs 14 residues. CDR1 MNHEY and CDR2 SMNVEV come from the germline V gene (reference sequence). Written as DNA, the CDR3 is TGTGCCAGCAGTTTAGAGGGCGTCGGTCGGGCGGCTTTCTTT. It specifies CASSLEGVGRAAFF.